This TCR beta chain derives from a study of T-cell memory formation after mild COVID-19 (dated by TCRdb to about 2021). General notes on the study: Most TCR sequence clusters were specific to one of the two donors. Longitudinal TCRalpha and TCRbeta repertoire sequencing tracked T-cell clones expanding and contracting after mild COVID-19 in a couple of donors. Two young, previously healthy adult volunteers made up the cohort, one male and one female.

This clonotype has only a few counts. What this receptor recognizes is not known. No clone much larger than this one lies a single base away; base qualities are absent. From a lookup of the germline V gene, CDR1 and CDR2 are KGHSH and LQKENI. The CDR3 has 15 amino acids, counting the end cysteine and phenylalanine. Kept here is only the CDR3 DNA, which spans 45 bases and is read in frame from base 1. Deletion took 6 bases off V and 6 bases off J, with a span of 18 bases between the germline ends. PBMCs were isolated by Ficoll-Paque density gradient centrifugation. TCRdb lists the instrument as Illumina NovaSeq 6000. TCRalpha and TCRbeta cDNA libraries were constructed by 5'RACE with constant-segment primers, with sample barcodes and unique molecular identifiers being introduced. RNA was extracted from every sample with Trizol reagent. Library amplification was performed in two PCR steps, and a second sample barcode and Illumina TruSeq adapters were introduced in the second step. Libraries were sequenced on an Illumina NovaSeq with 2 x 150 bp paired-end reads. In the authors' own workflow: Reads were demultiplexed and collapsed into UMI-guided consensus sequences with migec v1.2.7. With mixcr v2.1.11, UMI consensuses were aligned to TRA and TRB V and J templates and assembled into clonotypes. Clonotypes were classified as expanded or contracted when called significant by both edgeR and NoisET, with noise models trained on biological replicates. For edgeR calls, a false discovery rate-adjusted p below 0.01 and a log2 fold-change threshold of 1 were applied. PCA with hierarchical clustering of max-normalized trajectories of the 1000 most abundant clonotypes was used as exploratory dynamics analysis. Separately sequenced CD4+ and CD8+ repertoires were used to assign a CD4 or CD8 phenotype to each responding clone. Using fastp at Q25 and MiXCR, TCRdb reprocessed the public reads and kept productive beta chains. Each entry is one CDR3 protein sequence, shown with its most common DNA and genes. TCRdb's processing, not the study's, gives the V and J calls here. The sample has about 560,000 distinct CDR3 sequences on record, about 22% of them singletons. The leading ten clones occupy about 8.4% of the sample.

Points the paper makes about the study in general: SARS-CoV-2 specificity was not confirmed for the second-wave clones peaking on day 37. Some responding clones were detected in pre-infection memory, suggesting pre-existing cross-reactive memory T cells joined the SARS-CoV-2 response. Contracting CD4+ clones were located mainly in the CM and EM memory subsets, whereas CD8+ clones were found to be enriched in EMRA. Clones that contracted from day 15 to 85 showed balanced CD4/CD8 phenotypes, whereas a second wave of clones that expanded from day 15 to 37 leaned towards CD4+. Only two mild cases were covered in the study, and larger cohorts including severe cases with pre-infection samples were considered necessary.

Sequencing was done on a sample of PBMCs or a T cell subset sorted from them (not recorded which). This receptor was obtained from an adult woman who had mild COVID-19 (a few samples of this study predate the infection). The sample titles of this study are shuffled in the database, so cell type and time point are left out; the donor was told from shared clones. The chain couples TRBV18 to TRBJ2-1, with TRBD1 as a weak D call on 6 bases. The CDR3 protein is CASSPRQVRGNEQFF. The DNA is TGTGCCAGCTCGCCCCGACAGGTTAGGGGCAATGAGCAGTTCTTC. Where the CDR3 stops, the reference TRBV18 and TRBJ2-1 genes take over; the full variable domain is NAGVMQNPRHLVRRRGQEARLRCSPMKGHSHVYWYRQLPEEGLKFMVYLQKENIIDESGMPKERFSAEFPKEGPSILRIQQVVRGDSAAYFCASSPRQVRGNEQFFGPGTRLTVL.